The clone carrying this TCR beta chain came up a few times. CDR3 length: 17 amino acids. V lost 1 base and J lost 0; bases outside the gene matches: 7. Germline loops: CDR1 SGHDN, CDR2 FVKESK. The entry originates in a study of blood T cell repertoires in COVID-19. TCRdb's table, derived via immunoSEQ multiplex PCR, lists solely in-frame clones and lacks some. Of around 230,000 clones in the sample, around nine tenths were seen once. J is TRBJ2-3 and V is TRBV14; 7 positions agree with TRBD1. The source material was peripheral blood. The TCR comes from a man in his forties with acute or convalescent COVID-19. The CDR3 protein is CASSQGDSHRSTDTQYF. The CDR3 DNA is TGTGCCAGCAGCCAAGGGGACAGCCATCGTAGCACAGATACGCAGTATTTT.